This section outlines one T cell receptor (beta chain) sequence together with its context. This entry is derived from a study of glioma-infiltrating T cells after dendritic cell vaccination. Overall study context: Glioblastoma patients came from Phase I and II dendritic cell vaccination trials.

Before vaccination, two weeks after the third vaccination, and at progression, PBMC were collected. Input was 2 to 2.5 ug genomic DNA, or all available if less. Primers: 60 V beta forward and 13 J beta reverse. Here immunoSEQ multiplex PCR was the method, and the copy in TCRdb shows in-frame clones only, minus some. The data show around 96,000 clones, 70% to 80% seen once. Germline V gene lookup returns CDR1 SEHNR and CDR2 FQNEAQ (reference sequence). V shed 8 bases and J shed 7 bases, with 9 bases lying between them. This CDR3 region has 10 residues. This receptor was obtained from a human donor with glioblastoma. The chain carries TRBV7-9 and TRBJ2-7; D may be TRBD2 (7 bases). Sequencing was performed on blood, taken before dendritic cell vaccination. The CDR3 bases are TGTGCCAGCGGGGGGGCAGAGCAGTACTTC. It codes for CASGGAEQYF.